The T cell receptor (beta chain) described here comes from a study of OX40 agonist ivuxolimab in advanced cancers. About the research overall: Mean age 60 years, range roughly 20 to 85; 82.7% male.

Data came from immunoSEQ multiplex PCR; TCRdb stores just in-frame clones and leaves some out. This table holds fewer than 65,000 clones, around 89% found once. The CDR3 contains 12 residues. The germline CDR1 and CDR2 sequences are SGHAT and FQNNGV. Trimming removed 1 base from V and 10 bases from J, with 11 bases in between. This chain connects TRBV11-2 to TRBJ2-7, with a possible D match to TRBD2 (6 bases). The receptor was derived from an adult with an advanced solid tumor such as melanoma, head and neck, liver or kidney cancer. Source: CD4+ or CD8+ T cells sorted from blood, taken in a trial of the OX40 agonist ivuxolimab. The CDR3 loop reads CASSLARDGQYF. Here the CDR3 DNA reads TGTGCCAGCAGCTTAGCGCGGGACGGACAGTACTTC.